Shown below are 31 T cell receptor beta chains from a single sample sequenced in a study of T cell changes during pregnancy in multiple sclerosis. Some clones are missing from TCRdb's copy, which holds only in-frame ones; the method was immunoSEQ multiplex PCR. The table lists around 60,000 clones, roughly nine tenths of them singletons, with 2% to 3% in the top ten. Source: peripheral blood, taken in the first trimester of pregnancy. The receptors were gathered from a female donor with multiple sclerosis, enrolled in a pregnancy study.

The chain carries TRBV4-1 and TRBJ1-1; D not resolved. The germline gives CDR1 MGHRA, CDR2 YSYEKL. The germline V and J ends were trimmed by 0 bases and 3 bases, with 5 bases remaining between them. This CDR3 has 13 residues. CDR3 in DNA: TGCGCCAGCAGCCAAGATACGGACACTGAAGCTTTCTTT. This translates into CASSQDTDTEAFF.

V usage is TRBV23-1 and J usage is TRBJ1-1; 10 bases are shared with TRBD1. TRBV23-1 qualifies as an ORF whose function is uncertain. The V segment lost 4 bases and the J segment 5 bases; nucleotides outside the gene matches: 4. The CDR3 has 14 residues. The CDR3 nucleotides are TGCGCCAGCAGTCGGGACAGGGGTGAAACTGAAGCTTTCTTT. This sequence encodes CASSRDRGETEAFF.

This clone was seen a handful of times. The chain couples TRBV19 to TRBJ1-5; D perhaps matches TRBD1 (6 bases). The CDR3 sequence is 14 residues long. Trimming took 5 bases from V and 2 from J, leaving 10 bases between them. Per the germline V gene, CDR1 is LNHDA and CDR2 is SQIVND (reference sequence). The CDR3 DNA reads as TGTGCCAGTAGTTTGGCAGGGGGCAATCAGCCCCAGCATTTT. As protein: CASSLAGGNQPQHF.

This clone showed up just once. J is TRBJ1-1 and V is TRBV6-6; 7 bases line up with TRBD1. CDR1 and CDR2 (germline): MNHNY, SVGAGI (reference sequence). V shed 5 bases and J 9 bases; nucleotides not matched to a gene: 9. The CDR3 is made up of 13 amino acids. The chain's CDR3 is CASSPTGRGQAFF. CDR3 bases: TGTGCCAGCAGTCCGACCGGGAGGGGGCAAGCTTTCTTT.

This chain joins TRBV11-2 and TRBJ2-5, with D perhaps TRBD2 (6 bases). The CDR3 has 14 residues. Germline V gene lookup returns CDR1 SGHAT and CDR2 FQNNGV. The V and J ends lost 5 bases and 4 bases respectively, with 14 bases between them. The CDR3 sequence is CASSPSAHGETQYF. CDR3 nucleotide sequence: TGTGCCAGCAGCCCTAGCGCACACGGAGAGACCCAGTACTTC.

J is TRBJ2-3 and V is TRBV7-3, with 11 nucleotides matching TRBD2. This CDR3 contains 14 residues. V was pared by 6 bases and J by 1 base, with 0 bases of the junction left unmatched. Germline lookup yields CDR1 SGHTA and CDR2 FQGTGA. CDR3: CASRLAGGTDTQYF. In nucleotides, the CDR3 is TGTGCCAGCAGACTAGCGGGGGGCACAGATACGCAGTATTTT.

V gene TRBV5-1 combines with J gene TRBJ2-2, with a weak D call TRBD2 (5 bases). Germline lookup yields CDR1 SGHRS and CDR2 YFSETQ. The germline V and J ends were trimmed by 3 bases and 4 bases, with 13 bases remaining between them. The CDR3 runs to 15 residues. The chain's CDR3 is CASSYRETGTGELFF. CDR3 bases: TGCGCCAGCAGCTACCGGGAAACTGGCACCGGGGAGCTGTTTTTT.

Here the CDR3 reads CASSLDSEGTDTQYF. The CDR3 DNA is TGTGCCAGCAGCTTGGACTCGGAGGGCACAGATACGCAGTATTTT. The chain employs TRBV5-4 and TRBJ2-3, with a possible D match to TRBD2 (5 bases). Germline values: CDR1 SGHNT, CDR2 YYREEE (reference sequence). The CDR3 runs to 15 residues. Trimming removed 0 bases from V and 1 base from J, with 9 bases in between.

The chain links TRBV6-1 to TRBJ2-1; 9 nucleotides line up with TRBD2. CDR3 length: 17 residues. Trimming cost V 0 bases and J 9 bases; bases outside gene matches: 12. CDR1 is MNHNS and CDR2 is SASEGT in the germline V gene. The CDR3 sequence is CASSEALLGTSFREQFF. The CDR3 DNA is TGTGCCAGCAGTGAAGCGCTTCTTGGGACTAGCTTCCGTGAGCAGTTCTTC.

In its sample, this clone was seen once. DNA of the CDR3: TGTGCCAGCAGCTTATCTAGGACTAGCGGGATCTACGAGCAGTACTTC. It codes for CASSLSRTSGIYEQYF. The V and J genes are TRBV7-2 and TRBJ2-7, with TRBD2 matching 12 bases. CDR1 is SGHTA, CDR2 FQGNSA, per germline. V trimming: 2 bases; J trimming: 3 bases; junction bases outside the gene matches: 5. The CDR3 is 16 amino acids.

The V and J genes are TRBV12-5 and TRBJ2-3; possible D gene TRBD2, 6 bases. The CDR3 length is 12 residues. Between the trimmed V and J ends, which lost 8 bases and 5 bases, there was a span of 11 bases. Germline lookup yields CDR1 LGHNT and CDR2 FRNRAP. The DNA for the CDR3 is TGTGCTAGTAGGACCGGGGGAGATACGCAGTATTTT. It codes for CASRTGGDTQYF.

The V and J genes are TRBV4-1 and TRBJ2-7, with a possible D match to TRBD2 (6 bases). The germline V gene has CDR1 MGHRA and CDR2 YSYEKL. This CDR3 has 17 amino acids. The V end lost 4 bases, the J end lost 7 bases, and 26 bases lay between the germline ends. CDR3 protein: CASSPEPGTQVLGEQYF. The CDR3 region has the DNA TGCGCCAGCAGCCCCGAGCCCGGGACTCAGGTCTTGGGGGAGCAGTACTTC.

The J gene is TRBJ2-3, the V gene TRBV4-1; 14 bases are shared with TRBD2. With V trimmed by 4 bases and J by 0 bases, 9 bases remained unmatched. Germline CDR1 is MGHRA and CDR2 is YSYEKL. There are 19 residues in the CDR3. The CDR3 here is CASSLGTSGSLLSTDTQYF. The CDR3, as DNA: TGCGCCAGCAGCCTAGGGACTAGCGGGAGTCTATTAAGCACAGATACGCAGTATTTT.

V and J are TRBV29-1 and TRBJ1-4; unclear D gene. Deletions cut 4 bases from V and 5 bases from J, with 5 bases between. This CDR3 comprises 11 residues. CDR1 and CDR2 (germline): SQVTM, ANQGSEA. CDR3 nucleotide sequence: TGCAGCGTTGTGGAGAATGAAAAACTGTTTTTT. This gives the protein CSVVENEKLFF.

The rearrangement links TRBV6-5 to TRBJ2-7; TRBD1 aligns across 8 bases. The junction had 10 bases not matched to a gene; V was cut back by 6 bases and J by 9 bases. The CDR3 loop spans 13 amino acids. From germline, CDR1 is MNHEY and CDR2 SVGAGI. The CDR3 loop is CASRDREGFAQYF. CDR3 bases: TGTGCCAGCAGGGACAGGGAAGGGTTCGCGCAGTACTTC.

This chain links TRBV6-5 with TRBJ1-1; D gene ambiguous. Looked up from germline, CDR1 is MNHEY and CDR2 is SVGAGI. V dropped 6 bases and J dropped 4 bases, with 15 bases sitting between them. This CDR3 region has 14 residues. The CDR3 nucleotides read TGTGCCAGCAGCCGTTCTTCCGTTGTCACTGAAGCTTTCTTT. Translation gives CASSRSSVVTEAFF.

CDR3 protein: CASKQGARTEAFF. CDR3 DNA sequence: TGTGCCAGCAAACAGGGGGCGCGGACTGAAGCTTTCTTT. The chain combines TRBV28 with TRBJ1-1; 9 bases match TRBD1. Trimming took 7 bases from V and 5 from J; bases not matched to a gene: 5. This CDR3 has 13 amino acids. CDR1 is MDHEN and CDR2 is SYDVKM in the germline V gene.

V usage is TRBV5-1 and J usage is TRBJ1-1; D perhaps matches TRBD1 (5 bases). Trimming stripped 4 bases from V and 3 bases from J, with 13 bases between. The germline V gene encodes CDR1 SGHRS and CDR2 YFSETQ. This CDR3 spans 14 amino acids. The CDR3 protein is CASSRGRGDTEAFF. Written as DNA, the CDR3 is TGCGCCAGCAGCCGAGGAAGGGGCGACACTGAAGCTTTCTTT. Together with reference TRBV5-1 and TRBJ1-1, the CDR3 gives the full variable domain: KAGVTQTPRYLIKTRGQQVTLSCSPISGHRSVSWYQQTPGQGLQFLFEYFSETQRNKGNFPGRFSGRQFSNSRSEMNVSTLELGDSALYLCASSRGRGDTEAFFGQGTRLTVV.

The gene calls are TRBV2 and TRBJ1-5; 7 bases agree with TRBD1. The ends lost 5 bases at V and 2 bases at J; junction bases unmatched: 6. CDR1 is SNHLY, CDR2 FYNNEI, per germline. This CDR3 has 15 residues. CDR3 region: CASSIQGLGNQPQHF. The CDR3 DNA reads TGTGCCAGCAGTATACAGGGGTTAGGCAATCAGCCCCAGCATTTT.

The rearrangement joins TRBV18 to TRBJ1-1; D unclear. Germline V gene data show CDR1 as KGHSH and CDR2 as LQKENI. This CDR3 comprises 15 residues. V lost 3 bases and J 0 bases, leaving 11 bases between the germline ends. CDR3 sequence (DNA): TGTGCCAGCTCACCCGCGAGCGGACTGAACACTGAAGCTTTCTTT. Its translation is CASSPASGLNTEAFF.

This clone was detected once. The chain carries TRBV11-3 and TRBJ2-3; perhaps TRBD2 as D (5 bases). The CDR3 consists of 13 residues. The V gene's germline CDR1 is SGHNT and CDR2 YENEEA. V gave up 4 bases and J gave up 11 bases, with 16 bases separating them. The CDR3 protein is CASSSEIRGRQYF. As DNA, the CDR3 is TGTGCCAGCAGCTCAGAGATACGGGGAAGGCAGTATTTT.

The chain links TRBV11-3 to TRBJ2-2; possibly TRBD2 for D (5 bases). The CDR3 spans 12 residues. CDR1 and CDR2 (germline): SGHNT, YENEEA. V was clipped by 5 bases and J by 6 bases, with 7 bases between them. Written as DNA, the CDR3 is TGTGCCAGCAGCCCGGAGGCCGGGGAGCTGTTTTTT. Its translation: CASSPEAGELFF.

The chain combines TRBV9 with TRBJ2-7; 9 bases line up with TRBD2. CDR1 is SGDLS, CDR2 YYNGEE, per germline. This CDR3 is 15 amino acids long. V lost 0 bases, J lost 0 bases, and 1 base stayed unmatched. CDR3 bases: TGTGCCAGCAGCGTAGGACTAGCGGACTCCTACGAGCAGTACTTC. Translating gives CASSVGLADSYEQYF.

This rearrangement joins TRBV18 to TRBJ2-5; D is perhaps TRBD1 (7 bases). Germline V CDR1 and CDR2: KGHSH, LQKENI. Trimming took off 6 bases at V and 2 bases at J, with 16 bases between the two ends. The length of the CDR3 is 15 residues. The CDR3 nucleotides are TGTGCCAGCTCTCCAGGAGGGACAGCTCAAGAGACCCAGTACTTC. This translates into CASSPGGTAQETQYF.

This chain uses TRBV6-1 with TRBJ1-2, with a tentative D call TRBD1 (5 bases). The V gene lost 6 bases and the J gene lost 2 bases, with 10 bases spanning the gap. The germline V gene encodes CDR1 MNHNS and CDR2 SASEGT. The CDR3 extends over 13 amino acids. The CDR3: CASSIDSNYGYTF. In DNA, the CDR3 is TGTGCCAGCAGCATAGACAGCAACTATGGCTACACCTTC.

The chain employs TRBV2 and TRBJ2-4; 7 bases are shared with TRBD1. Unmatched junction bases numbered 3, after V lost 5 bases and J lost 5 bases. CDR3 length equals 13 residues. Germline CDR1 is SNHLY and CDR2 is FYNNEI. The CDR3, as DNA: TGTGCCAGCAGTAGGACAGGTGAAAACATTCAGTACTTC. Its translation: CASSRTGENIQYF.

CDR3 loop: CASSYRTGDRYGYTF. The CDR3 DNA reads TGTGCCAGCAGCTATCGGACAGGCGATCGCTATGGCTACACCTTC. The chain couples TRBV7-2 to TRBJ1-2; 7 bases fit TRBD1. Trimming at V came to 4 bases and at J to 4 bases, leaving 9 bases not matched to a gene. The CDR3 is made up of 15 amino acids. Looked up from germline, CDR1 is SGHTA and CDR2 is FQGNSA.

The chain employs TRBV6-5 and TRBJ1-6; maybe TRBD1 (5 bases). Trimming cost V 4 bases and J 8 bases, with 12 bases left between them. Germline CDR1 and CDR2: MNHEY and SVGAGI. The CDR3 is 14 residues long. In DNA form, the CDR3 reads TGTGCCAGCAGTTTGGGGCGGAATCATTCACCCCTCCACTTT. Encoded protein: CASSLGRNHSPLHF.

The chain links TRBV7-9 to TRBJ1-1, with D unclear. The CDR3 runs to 13 residues. Trimming shortened V by 5 bases and J by 4 bases, and 11 bases separated the two germline ends. The germline gives CDR1 SEHNR, CDR2 FQNEAQ (reference sequence). The CDR3 sequence is CASSPQSGTEAFF. The DNA for the CDR3 is TGTGCCAGCAGCCCCCAGTCAGGCACTGAAGCTTTCTTT.

The rearrangement links TRBV27 to TRBJ2-6; D not resolved. Trimming took 7 bases from V and 0 from J, leaving 10 bases between them. The CDR3 runs 15 residues. The germline CDR1 and CDR2 sequences are MNHEY and SMNVEV (reference sequence). Here the CDR3 reads CASIRISSGANVLTF. For the CDR3, the DNA is TGTGCCAGCATTCGAATTAGCTCTGGGGCCAACGTCCTGACTTTC.

The chain recombines TRBV19 with TRBJ1-2; 7 nucleotides match TRBD1. The CDR3 length is 14 residues. V dropped 4 bases and J dropped 4; count of bases not matched to a gene: 6. The germline V gene encodes CDR1 LNHDA and CDR2 SQIVND (reference sequence). In DNA, the CDR3 is TGTGCCAGTAGTACGGGGACAGTGGGCTATGGCTACACCTTC. As protein: CASSTGTVGYGYTF.